This entry lists 23 T cell receptor beta chains sequenced from one sample in a study of type 1 and type 2 diabetes patients. Genomic DNA was the PCR template. Multiplex PCR with 30 forward and 13 reverse primers amplified the TCR beta CDR3. Using its own MiXCR run on the multiplex PCR reads, TCRdb lists one record per CDR3 protein. The sample has some 250,000 distinct CDR3 sequences; roughly 44% are singletons. Sequenced material: peripheral blood mononuclear cells (PBMCs). The receptors shown here come from a man aged 18 to 35 with type 2 diabetes.

The chain couples TRBV5-1 to TRBJ2-7; maybe TRBD1 (6 bases). V lost 2 bases to trimming and J lost 8 bases, with 11 bases between them. Germline V gene sequence: CDR1 SGHRS, CDR2 YFSETQ. This CDR3 has 12 residues. CDR3: CASSFDRDKQYF. CDR3 DNA: TGCGCCAGCAGCTTCGACCGGGACAAGCAGTACTTC.

Details on this clonotype: Its ends do not fully match the called genes, so a read error is possible. The DNA of the CDR3 is TGCGCCAGCAGTGAGTCTTTGAGGAGAGGAGAAAAACTGTCTTTT. It specifies CASSESLRRGEKLSF. The V call is TRBV10-1, the J call TRBJ1-4; unclear D gene. CDR3 length: 15 residues. Germline lookup yields CDR1 WNHNN and CDR2 SYGVQD (reference sequence).

The rearrangement links TRBV20-1 to TRBJ2-5; TRBD2 aligns across 8 bases. Germline V gene data show CDR1 as DFQATT and CDR2 as SNEGSKA (reference sequence). V lost 1 base, J lost 1 base, and 14 bases stayed unmatched. CDR3 size: 18 residues. DNA for the CDR3: TGCAGTGCTAGAGGTGAACTAGCGGCCCGCGGAGTCCAAGAGACCCAGTACTTC. Its translation is CSARGELAARGVQETQYF.

The chain recombines TRBV30 with TRBJ2-1, with 9 bases fitting TRBD2. Trimming took 3 bases from V and 4 from J; bases not matched to a gene: 13. The CDR3 is made up of 17 amino acids. Per the germline V gene, CDR1 is GTSNPN and CDR2 is SVGIG (reference sequence). In nucleotides, the CDR3 is TGTGCCTGGAGCAGCCCGGTAGCGGGAGTGTCATACAATGAGCAGTTCTTC. Its translation is CAWSSPVAGVSYNEQFF.

This clonotype occurred once. A read error may account for a junction end that differs from germline. The genes are TRBV28 and TRBJ2-7; tentatively, D is TRBD2 (5 bases). Germline values: CDR1 MDHEN, CDR2 SYDVKM. The CDR3 spans 11 residues. The CDR3: CASSGEIEQCF. For the CDR3, the DNA is TGTGCCAGCAGTGGGGAGATCGAGCAGTGCTTC.

This clonotype was picked up a small number of times. The junction differs from germline at one of its ends, possibly a read error. The chain employs TRBV6-6 and TRBJ1-2; D call uncertain. Germline V CDR1 and CDR2: MNHNY, SVGAGI (reference sequence). The CDR3 covers 13 residues. The CDR3, as DNA: TGTGCCATCAGTAGAGCGTCTAACTATGGCTACACCTTC. This translates into CAISRASNYGYTF.

This clonotype was counted between two and nine times. The chain links TRBV20-1 to TRBJ2-6; perhaps TRBD1 as D (5 bases). Between the trimmed V and J ends, which lost 0 bases and 2 bases, there was a span of 8 bases. The CDR3 totals 15 residues. Germline V gives CDR1 DFQATT, CDR2 SNEGSKA (reference sequence). The CDR3 nucleotides are TGCAGTGCTAGAGACGTCAGGGCTGGGGCCAACGTCCTGACTTTC. It translates to CSARDVRAGANVLTF.

As to this clonotype: Its ends do not fully match the called genes, so a read error is possible. J is TRBJ1-4 and V is TRBV4-3; a weak D match, TRBD1 (5 bases). CDR3 length: 17 residues. Germline values: CDR1 LGHNA, CDR2 YSLEER. As DNA, the CDR3 is TGCGCCAGCAGCCAAGATGCAGGGATAGGAACTAATGAAAAACTGCTTTTT. Translating gives CASSQDAGIGTNEKLLF.

This chain joins TRBV5-1 and TRBJ1-1; D perhaps matches TRBD1 (5 bases). The germline V gene encodes CDR1 SGHRS and CDR2 YFSETQ. The V and J ends lost 3 bases and 4 bases respectively, with 16 bases between them. This CDR3 has 15 residues. In DNA, the CDR3 is TGCGCCAGCAGCTGGGGGTCGGAGAAGGGCACTGAAGCTTTCTTT. Translated, it gives CASSWGSEKGTEAFF.

The CDR3 protein is CASSLGTGPQGRSPLHF. The CDR3, as DNA: TGCGCCAGCAGCTTGGGGACAGGGCCTCAAGGGCGTTCACCCCTCCACTTT. This rearrangement joins TRBV5-1 to TRBJ1-6; 8 positions agree with TRBD1. The CDR3 extends over 17 amino acids. CDR1 SGHRS and CDR2 YFSETQ come from the germline V gene. J lost 9 bases, V lost 0 bases, and 11 bases had no gene match. Looking up the rest from reference TRBV5-1 and TRBJ1-6 gives the full variable domain: KAGVTQTPRYLIKTRGQQVTLSCSPISGHRSVSWYQQTPGQGLQFLFEYFSETQRNKGNFPGRFSGRQFSNSRSEMNVSTLELGDSALYLCASSLGTGPQGRSPLHFGNGTRLTVT.

This clonotype appeared a few times. The rearrangement joins TRBV4-1 to TRBJ1-1; D ambiguous. The CDR3 consists of 14 residues. With 2 bases removed from V and 0 bases from J, the gap between germline ends came to 7 bases. Germline V gene data show CDR1 as MGHRA and CDR2 as YSYEKL. This CDR3 is CASSQSRLNTEAFF. For the CDR3, the DNA is TGCGCCAGCAGCCAATCTCGGCTGAACACTGAAGCTTTCTTT.

This clonotype was counted a few times. The V and J genes are TRBV11-2 and TRBJ2-7; 9 nucleotides agree with TRBD1. Germline V gene sequence: CDR1 SGHAT, CDR2 FQNNGV. The ends lost 5 bases at V and 5 bases at J; junction bases unmatched: 16. The length of the CDR3 is 17 residues. The CDR3 reads CASSGRPGGQGAHEQYF. The CDR3 coding sequence is TGTGCCAGCAGCGGGCGGCCCGGGGGACAGGGAGCCCACGAGCAGTACTTC.

The genes are TRBV7-9 and TRBJ2-7, with TRBD2 identical over 8 bases. V shed 3 bases and J 1 base; nucleotides not matched to a gene: 20. Germline V CDR1 and CDR2: SEHNR, FQNEAQ (reference sequence). The CDR3 covers 20 residues. The CDR3 DNA sequence: TGTGCCAGCAGCTTCCCTTCAATCCGAGGGTGGCGGGAGGTATCCTACGAGCAGTACTTC. Encoded protein: CASSFPSIRGWREVSYEQYF.

This clonotype was picked up one time. J is TRBJ2-5 and V is TRBV4-3, with D unresolved. The CDR3 loop spans 15 amino acids. Germline V CDR1 and CDR2: LGHNA, YSLEER. The V end was cut by 4 bases, the J end by 3 bases, with 15 bases between. The CDR3 sequence is CASSRGEGIEETQYF. The CDR3 coding sequence is TGCGCCAGCAGCCGAGGCGAAGGGATAGAAGAGACCCAGTACTTC.

This chain joins TRBV29-1 and TRBJ2-1; 11 nucleotides match TRBD2. CDR1 SQVTM and CDR2 ANQGSEA come from the germline V gene. The CDR3 runs 15 residues. After removal of 5 bases from V and 0 bases from J, the junction contained 3 bases not matched to a gene. The CDR3 loop reads CSVPTSGSSYNEQFF. Here the CDR3 DNA reads TGCAGCGTTCCCACTAGCGGGAGCTCCTACAATGAGCAGTTCTTC.

As to this clonotype: Germline is not matched at one junction end, which may reflect a read error. The chain has TRBV11-2 and TRBJ2-5, with 7 nucleotides matching TRBD1. CDR1 is SGHAT and CDR2 is FQNNGV in the germline V gene. The CDR3 runs 14 residues. The CDR3 here is CASHGWDRQETQHF. Written as DNA, the CDR3 is TGTGCCAGCCATGGATGGGACAGACAAGAGACCCAGCACTTC.

This clonotype is medium-sized. This rearrangement joins TRBV25-1 to TRBJ1-6, with 8 bases fitting TRBD1. The junction had 4 bases not matched to a gene; V was cut back by 3 bases and J by 9 bases. The CDR3 length is 14 residues. Germline V CDR1 and CDR2: MGHDK, SYGVNS. The CDR3 loop reads CASSEGQAISPLHF. In DNA, the CDR3 is TGTGCCAGCAGTGAGGGACAGGCGATTTCACCCCTCCACTTT. Using reference TRBV25-1 and TRBJ1-6 for the parts outside the CDR3, the full variable domain is EADIYQTPRYLVIGTGKKITLECSQTMGHDKMYWYQQDPGMELHLIHYSYGVNSTEKGDLSSESTVSRIRTEHFPLTLESARPSHTSQYLCASSEGQAISPLHFGNGTRLTVT.

V gene TRBV19 combines with J gene TRBJ2-3; 10 nucleotides agree with TRBD2. CDR3 length: 18 amino acids. Germline values: CDR1 LNHDA, CDR2 SQIVND (reference sequence). With V trimmed by 1 base and J by 1 base, 8 bases remained unmatched. CDR3 DNA sequence: TGTGCCAGTAGTATAGGGTCTAGCGGGAGTGGAGGCACAGATACGCAGTATTTT. It encodes CASSIGSSGSGGTDTQYF.

The chain recombines TRBV5-1 with TRBJ2-7; possibly TRBD2 for D (6 bases). The CDR3 totals 16 residues. Trimming removed 3 bases from V and 3 bases from J, with 19 bases in between. The germline gives CDR1 SGHRS, CDR2 YFSETQ. In DNA form, the CDR3 reads TGCGCCAGCAGCTCGGGCGACCTTGGCGGGAACTACGAGCAGTACTTC. It is translated as CASSSGDLGGNYEQYF.

This clonotype showed up just a few times. The V and J genes are TRBV7-6 and TRBJ1-4, with 7 bases identical to TRBD1. CDR1 and CDR2 from the germline V gene are SGHVS and FNYEAQ. The V segment lost 1 base and the J segment 7 bases; nucleotides outside the gene matches: 3. The CDR3 loop spans 14 amino acids. The chain's CDR3 is CASSLGQGREKLFF. CDR3 nucleotide sequence: TGTGCCAGCAGCTTAGGACAGGGTCGTGAAAAACTGTTTTTT. Drawing the rest from reference TRBV7-6 and TRBJ1-4, the complete variable domain is GAGVSQSPRYKVTKRGQDVALRCDPISGHVSLYWYRQALGQGPEFLTYFNYEAQQDKSGLPNDRFSAERPEGSISTLTIQRTEQRDSAMYRCASSLGQGREKLFFGSGTQLSVL.

The chain uses TRBV4-1 and TRBJ2-5; D is unclear. The CDR3 runs 13 residues. Trimming pared 4 bases from V and 4 bases from J, leaving 10 bases between. The V gene's germline CDR1 is MGHRA and CDR2 YSYEKL. CDR3 sequence reads: CASSRYPVETQYF. The CDR3 nucleotides are TGCGCCAGCAGCCGCTATCCGGTAGAGACCCAGTACTTC.

This clonotype was observed a few times. This sequence joins TRBV12-3 or TRBV12-4 and TRBJ2-1; 10 bases line up with TRBD2. J gave up 4 bases and V 6 bases, and 9 bases lay outside the gene matches. This CDR3 has 16 residues. For the CDR3, the DNA is TGTGCCAGCAGCACCATGGGACTAGCGATATACAATGAGCAGTTCTTC. Encoded protein: CASSTMGLAIYNEQFF.

DNA of the CDR3: TGCAGTGCAACACAGGGGAATTCCCCCACCGGGGAGCTGTTTTTT. It translates to CSATQGNSPTGELFF. The chain has TRBV20-1 and TRBJ2-2; 7 positions match TRBD1. V shed 6 bases and J 4 bases; nucleotides not matched to a gene: 11. This CDR3 region has 15 residues. Looked up from germline, CDR1 is DFQATT and CDR2 is SNEGSKA (reference sequence).